This is a list of T cell receptor beta chains from one sample in a study of CD8 T cells in Susac syndrome. TCRdb recomputed calls from the immunoSEQ multiplex PCR reads with MiXCR, one row per CDR3 protein. The table shows about 190,000 distinct CDR3 sequences, with 90% to 95% occurring only once. The sample was CD4+ T cells from PBMCs. These receptors originate from a human donor in good health. Each CDR3 is given with its conserved first and last residue. The D gene is left open where the match is weak. Clone size, where shown, is once, few, many, or a class for clones that have expanded.

cdr3_aa cdr3_nt j_call cdr3_length v_call d_call clone_size
CSTLKGTGSYEQYF TGCAGCACCCTAAAGGGGACAGGGTCGTATGAGCAGTACTTC TRBJ2-7 14 TRBV29-1 TRBD1 NA
CSAIGPRRGEQFF TGCAGTGCTATAGGCCCGCGGAGGGGTGAGCAGTTCTTC TRBJ2-1 13 TRBV20-1 NA NA
CATSRERMLADTQYF TGTGCCACCAGCAGGGAGAGGATGTTAGCAGATACGCAGTATTTT TRBJ2-3 15 TRBV15 NA NA
CASSILRALYGYTF TGTGCCAGTAGTATCCTCCGTGCCCTCTATGGCTACACCTTC TRBJ1-2 14 TRBV19 NA NA
CASSQEGHLRQFF TGTGCCAGCAGCCAAGAGGGCCACTTAAGGCAGTTCTTC TRBJ2-1 13 TRBV3-1 NA NA
CASSQPGLTDTQYF TGTGCCAGCAGCCAACCGGGACTAACAGATACGCAGTATTTT TRBJ2-3 14 TRBV3-1 TRBD2 NA
CASGLRGPDTEAFF TGTGCTAGTGGCCTTAGGGGACCGGACACTGAAGCTTTCTTT TRBJ1-1 14 TRBV12-5 NA NA
CSVEDRLQAFF TGCAGCGTTGAAGATCGCCTCCAAGCTTTCTTT TRBJ1-1 11 TRBV29-1 NA once
CASSQQSGTGNNSPLHF TGCGCCAGCAGCCAACAAAGCGGGACAGGAAATAATTCACCCCTCCACTTT TRBJ1-6 17 TRBV4-1 TRBD1 NA
CASSEAETQYF TGTGCCAGCAGTGAAGCGGAGACCCAGTACTTC TRBJ2-5 11 TRBV2 NA NA
CATSRTWNSPLHF TGTGCCACCTCGAGGACATGGAATTCACCCCTCCACTTT TRBJ1-6 13 TRBV19 NA once
CASSPHEAGGLHF TGTGCCAGCAGTCCCCACGAGGCAGGTGGCCTCCACTTT TRBJ1-6 13 TRBV9 NA NA
CSHEGREARDTQYF TGCAGCCACGAGGGGCGGGAGGCGAGAGATACGCAGTATTTT TRBJ2-3 14 TRBV29-1 TRBD2 NA
CATSRSSGPQETQYF TGTGCCACCAGCAGATCTAGCGGACCTCAAGAGACCCAGTACTTC TRBJ2-5 15 TRBV15 TRBD2 NA
CASSLEWTGQQYF TGTGCCAGCAGCTTAGAGTGGACGGGACAGCAGTACTTC TRBJ2-7 13 TRBV7-2 NA NA
CASSRLASVGTEAFF TGTGCCAGCAGTCGCTTAGCCAGCGTCGGGACTGAAGCTTTCTTT TRBJ1-1 15 TRBV12-3/TRBV12-4 NA NA
CAWSPGTTNEKLFF TGTGCCTGGAGTCCCGGCACAACTAATGAAAAACTGTTTTTT TRBJ1-4 14 TRBV30 NA NA
CASSPAGRYNEQFF TGTGCCAGCTCACCAGCAGGGCGATACAATGAGCAGTTCTTC TRBJ2-1 14 TRBV18 NA few
CASSAANNEQFF TGTGCCAGCAGCGCGGCCAACAATGAGCAGTTCTTC TRBJ2-1 12 TRBV3-1 NA NA
CASSKQDRETQYF TGTGCCAGTAGTAAACAGGATCGGGAGACCCAGTACTTC TRBJ2-5 13 TRBV19 NA NA
CSVLGQPNTEAFF TGCAGCGTTTTGGGACAGCCGAACACTGAAGCTTTCTTT TRBJ1-1 13 TRBV29-1 TRBD1 NA
CAWSVPRDRGTEAFF TGTGCCTGGAGTGTACCTCGGGATAGGGGCACTGAAGCTTTCTTT TRBJ1-1 15 TRBV30 NA once
CATSRGGHGEGETQYF TGTGCCACCAGCAGAGGCGGACACGGCGAAGGGGAGACCCAGTACTTC TRBJ2-5 16 TRBV15 NA NA
CASSSTDSYYGYTF TGTGCCAGCAGTTCGACGGACAGTTACTATGGCTACACCTTC TRBJ1-2 14 TRBV12-3/TRBV12-4 NA NA
CASSHEGGRDEKLFF TGCGCCAGCAGCCACGAGGGTGGCAGAGATGAAAAACTGTTTTTT TRBJ1-4 15 TRBV4-1 NA NA
CSGTGSDTQYF TGCAGTGGTACAGGGTCAGATACGCAGTATTTT TRBJ2-3 11 TRBV20-1 NA NA
CASSYTGQAEETQYF TGTGCCAGCAGTTACACAGGACAGGCGGAAGAGACCCAGTACTTC TRBJ2-5 15 TRBV6-6 TRBD1 NA
CSAGGSGTPGTDTQYF TGCAGTGCTGGAGGCTCGGGGACACCGGGCACAGATACGCAGTATTTT TRBJ2-3 16 TRBV20-1 NA NA
CATMGSRENTEAFF TGTGCCACCATGGGGTCGAGGGAAAACACTGAAGCTTTCTTT TRBJ1-1 14 TRBV24-1 NA NA
CASSFSSLETQYF TGTGCCAGCAGTTTCTCTAGCCTCGAGACCCAGTACTTC TRBJ2-5 13 TRBV27 NA NA
CASSHGYGGSNEQFF TGTGCCAGCAGTCATGGGTATGGGGGGTCCAATGAGCAGTTCTTC TRBJ2-1 15 TRBV7-9 NA NA
CSVAGVVAGELFF TGCAGCGTTGCAGGGGTGGTGGCCGGGGAGCTGTTTTTT TRBJ2-2 13 TRBV29-1 NA NA
CASSDPRAAPRTVLYF TGTGCCAGCAGTGACCCAAGAGCCGCACCCCGGACGGTTCTGTACTTC TRBJ2-5 16 TRBV25-1 NA NA
CSVSLGQANTEAFF TGCAGCGTTAGTTTGGGACAGGCGAACACTGAAGCTTTCTTT TRBJ1-1 14 TRBV29-1 TRBD1 NA
CASSHTREVGNEQFF TGTGCCAGCAGCCACACACGGGAGGTGGGCAATGAGCAGTTCTTC TRBJ2-1 15 TRBV28 TRBD2 NA